This T cell receptor beta chain appears in the sequencing data of a study of blood T cell repertoires in COVID-19. Germline lookup yields CDR1 SGDLS and CDR2 YYNGEE. The CDR3 loop spans 14 amino acids. V shed 4 bases and J 5 bases; nucleotides not matched to a gene: 5. Some clones are missing from TCRdb's copy, which holds only in-frame ones; the method was immunoSEQ multiplex PCR. The sample includes more than 150,000 clones, 80% to 90% of them seen just once. The chain employs TRBV9 and TRBJ2-5; 10 bases fit TRBD1. This TCR came from an elderly woman with COVID-19, enrolled during active disease. Specimen: peripheral blood. The chain's CDR3 is CASSSAGQGETQYF. Here the CDR3 DNA reads TGTGCCAGCAGCAGCGCGGGACAGGGGGAGACCCAGTACTTC.